Included here is one T cell receptor beta chain sequence, with context. Its antigen is as yet unknown. The data belong to a study of T cell responses to AZD1222 COVID-19 vaccine. The study's findings and limits: Females outnumbered males among donors, who were mostly white British; clonal diversity was possibly underestimated. Nearly half of spike-specific TCRs reportedly target unmutated variant regions. Samples come after the peak T cell response, not at day 14.

CDR1 is DFQATT and CDR2 is SNEGSKA in the germline V gene (reference sequence). V lost 6 bases to trimming and J lost 7 bases, with 9 bases between them. This CDR3 has 10 amino acids. Data came from immunoSEQ multiplex PCR; TCRdb stores just in-frame clones and leaves some out. The table shows 90,000 to 120,000 clones, with about 90% occurring only once. The input for sequencing was peripheral blood, taken 28 days after the second AZD1222 dose. This clonotype was obtained from an adult who received the AZD1222 COVID-19 vaccine. The V call is TRBV20-1, the J call TRBJ1-2, with D perhaps TRBD1 (5 bases). For the CDR3, the DNA is TGCAGTGCCGCGGGGCCTGGCTACACCTTC. Translation gives CSAAGPGYTF.